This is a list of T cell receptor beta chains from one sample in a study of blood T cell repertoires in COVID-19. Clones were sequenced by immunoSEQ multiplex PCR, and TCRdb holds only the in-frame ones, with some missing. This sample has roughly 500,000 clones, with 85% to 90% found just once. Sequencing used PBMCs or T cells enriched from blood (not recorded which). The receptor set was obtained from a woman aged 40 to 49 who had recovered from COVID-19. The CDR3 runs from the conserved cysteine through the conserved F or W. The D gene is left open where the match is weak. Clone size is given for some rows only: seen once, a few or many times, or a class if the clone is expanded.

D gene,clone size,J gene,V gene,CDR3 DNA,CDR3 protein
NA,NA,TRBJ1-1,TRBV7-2,TGTGCCAGCAGCCTCCGGGACAAGAACACTGAAGCTTTCTTT,CASSLRDKNTEAFF
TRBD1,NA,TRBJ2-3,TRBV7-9,TGTGCCAGCAGCCCGGACAGGGGAGCAGATACGCAGTATTTT,CASSPDRGADTQYF
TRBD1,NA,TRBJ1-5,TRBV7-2,TGTGCCAGCAGCTACCGGGACAGGGGGAATCAGCCCCAGCATTTT,CASSYRDRGNQPQHF
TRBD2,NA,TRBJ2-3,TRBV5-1,TGCGCCAGCAGCCAGACTAGCGGGAGTATGACAGATACGCAGTATTTT,CASSQTSGSMTDTQYF
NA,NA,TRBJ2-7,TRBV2,TGTGCCAGCAGTGAGATAGAGGGAGAGCAGTACTTC,CASSEIEGEQYF
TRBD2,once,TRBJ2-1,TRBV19,TGTGCCAGTAGTTTCATCCCACTAGCGGGGGATAGTAATGAGCAGTTCTTC,CASSFIPLAGDSNEQFF
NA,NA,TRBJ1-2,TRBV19,TGTGCCAGTAGTATAGATCTAGGGGCGCTCGGGGGCTACACCTTC,CASSIDLGALGGYTF
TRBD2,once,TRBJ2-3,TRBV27,TGTGCCAGCACCTCCCTAGCGGGAGTGACTAAAACAGATACGCAGTATTTT,CASTSLAGVTKTDTQYF
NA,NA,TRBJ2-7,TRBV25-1,TGTGCCAGCCTCGGGGTTTACGAGCAGTACTTC,CASLGVYEQYF
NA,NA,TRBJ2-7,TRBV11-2,TGTGCCAGCAGCTCCCCCCCCTATACCTACGAGCAGTACTTC,CASSSPPYTYEQYF
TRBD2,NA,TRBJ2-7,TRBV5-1,TGCGCCAGCAGCTTGACTAGCGGGAGGGCCTACGAGCAGTACTTC,CASSLTSGRAYEQYF
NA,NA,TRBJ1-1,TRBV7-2,TGTGCCAGCGCGGGGGACAACCGCGTTAGTGAAGCTTTCTTT,CASAGDNRVSEAFF
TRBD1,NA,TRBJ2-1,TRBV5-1,TGCGCCAGCAGCTTGCAGGGGGCAAACTACAATGAGCAGTTCTTC,CASSLQGANYNEQFF
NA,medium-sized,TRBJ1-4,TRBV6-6,TGTGCCAGCAGTCCTCTATATAGGGAGATGGGACTTAATGAAAAACTGTTTTTT,CASSPLYREMGLNEKLFF
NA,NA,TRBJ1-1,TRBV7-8,TGTGCCAGCAGCTTAGGGACAGTACTAATGAACACTGAAGCTTTCTTT,CASSLGTVLMNTEAFF
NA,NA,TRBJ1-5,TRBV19,TGTGCCAGTAGTATAGCCTTTATTAGCAATCAGCCCCAGCATTTT,CASSIAFISNQPQHF
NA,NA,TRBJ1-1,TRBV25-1,TGTGCCAGCAGTCCCAGTGAAGCTTTCTTT,CASSPSEAFF